This passage covers 32 T cell receptor beta chains from one sample sequenced in a study of T cells after yellow fever vaccination. TCRdb called the 5' RACE reads again in MiXCR, with one record for every CDR3 protein. The data contain some 260,000 distinct CDR3 sequences, roughly 5.2% of them singletons. Source: CD4+ T cells sorted from PBMCs, taken on the day of the yellow fever booster vaccination. These receptors were taken from a man aged 18 to 29 who received the YFV17D yellow fever vaccine.

This rearrangement joins TRBV7-3 to TRBJ1-3; D remains unclear. V lost 5 bases, J lost 0 bases, and 14 bases lay in between. Germline CDR1 SGHTA, CDR2 FQGTGA. The CDR3 length is 16 residues. CDR3 amino acids: CASSAGSLTSGNTIYF. The CDR3 bases are TGTGCCAGCAGCGCGGGAAGCCTCACCTCTGGAAACACCATATATTTT.

This clonotype was picked up many times. V gene TRBV27 combines with J gene TRBJ2-3; the D gene could be TRBD1 or TRBD2 (6 bases each). Trimming removed 6 bases at V and 3 bases at J, with 13 bases between. Looked up from germline, CDR1 is MNHEY and CDR2 is SMNVEV (reference sequence). The CDR3 extends over 14 amino acids. The CDR3 reads CASSHGGLTDTQYF. In DNA form, the CDR3 reads TGTGCCAGCAGCCATGGGGGGCTAACAGATACGCAGTATTTT.

The table lists this clonotype with a few counts. V gene TRBV6-2 or TRBV6-3 combines with J gene TRBJ1-2; the D gene is possibly TRBD1 (6 bases). Germline-derived CDR1 and CDR2 are MNHEY and SVGEGT. The V and J ends lost 6 bases and 4 bases respectively, with 15 bases between them. CDR3 size: 14 residues. CDR3 coding DNA: TGTGCCAGCAGGTCGGGGGGGCGAGTCTATGGCTACACCTTC. This gives the protein CASRSGGRVYGYTF.

This clonotype was seen a few times. The J gene is TRBJ2-3, the V gene TRBV30, with 10 nucleotides matching TRBD1. This CDR3 has 17 amino acids. The V gene end was trimmed by 7 bases and the J gene end by 4 bases; junction bases not matched to a gene: 17. Germline CDR1 is GTSNPN and CDR2 is SVGIG (reference sequence). The CDR3 here is CASHSPRGQGSPDTQYF. The CDR3 DNA sequence: TGTGCCTCCCACTCCCCGAGGGGACAGGGGTCGCCAGATACGCAGTATTTT.

This clonotype was seen a few times. The rearrangement joins TRBV19 to TRBJ2-7; 11 bases fit TRBD2. Germline V gene sequence: CDR1 LNHDA, CDR2 SQIVND (reference sequence). V lost 5 bases, J lost 3 bases, and 6 bases stayed unmatched. There are 15 residues in the CDR3. The CDR3 bases are TGTGCCAGTAGTCCCGGACTAGCGGGCCTCTACGAGCAGTACGTC. As protein: CASSPGLAGLYEQYV.

The chain employs TRBV6-4 and TRBJ2-3; D uncertain. V gave up 2 bases and J gave up 2 bases, with 8 bases separating them. Germline V gives CDR1 MRHNA, CDR2 SNTAGT. CDR3 length: 14 amino acids. CDR3 region: CASSDGTDTDTQYF. The CDR3 nucleotides are TGTGCCAGCAGTGACGGAACTGACACAGATACGCAGTATTTT.

This clonotype was counted a few times. The chain links TRBV7-3 to TRBJ2-3, with 10 bases identical to TRBD1. The germline V gene encodes CDR1 SGHTA and CDR2 FQGTGA. V dropped 4 bases and J dropped 2; count of bases not matched to a gene: 6. The CDR3 consists of 16 residues. CDR3 DNA sequence: TGTGCCAGCAGCTCGACAGGGGGCGTCCACACAGATACGCAGTATTTT. Translating it yields CASSSTGGVHTDTQYF.

The CDR3 nucleotides are TGTGCCAGCAGTGGGAGGGCAGGGAGTCCCAGCTCCTATAATTCACCCCTCCACTTT. This gives the protein CASSGRAGSPSSYNSPLHF. This chain joins TRBV7-2 and TRBJ1-6; the D gene is possibly TRBD1 (5 bases). V dropped 6 bases and J dropped 0 bases, with 21 bases sitting between them. The CDR3 loop spans 19 amino acids. CDR1 and CDR2 (germline): SGHTA, FQGNSA.

The J gene is TRBJ2-1, the V gene TRBV18; D perhaps matches TRBD2 (7 bases). In germline, CDR1 is KGHSH, CDR2 LQKENI. The length of the CDR3 is 15 residues. The V end was cut by 1 base, the J end by 3 bases, with 10 bases between. The CDR3 DNA reads as TGTGCCAGCTCACCACGGGAGGGGGACTACAATGAGCAGTTCTTC. Its translation: CASSPREGDYNEQFF.

The CDR3 region has the DNA TGTGCCAGCAGCCGAGGGACAGGACACTTTGGCTACACCTTC. Protein: CASSRGTGHFGYTF. The chain couples TRBV7-2 to TRBJ1-2; TRBD1 aligns across 8 bases. Germline-derived CDR1 and CDR2 are SGHTA and FQGNSA. CDR3 size: 14 residues. Trimming at V came to 5 bases and at J to 7 bases, leaving 9 bases not matched to a gene.

This clonotype came up a few times. V is TRBV11-2 and J is TRBJ2-7; TRBD2 matches at 8 bases. The CDR3 has 14 residues. Trimming removed 10 bases from V and 3 bases from J; junction bases left unmatched: 11. In germline, CDR1 is SGHAT, CDR2 FQNNGV. The CDR3 loop reads CATGWAGGGYEQYF. Here the CDR3 DNA reads TGTGCCACAGGTTGGGCGGGGGGCGGCTACGAGCAGTACTTC.

This chain links TRBV6-1 with TRBJ1-4; D is unclear. This CDR3 has 16 amino acids. Trimming shortened V by 6 bases and J by 2 bases, and 16 bases separated the two germline ends. Germline CDR1 reads MNHNS; CDR2 reads SASEGT. The CDR3 DNA sequence: TGTGCCAGCAGACACCGGCTGGGAGGGACTAATGAAAAACTGTTTTTT. Translated, it gives CASRHRLGGTNEKLFF.

This clonotype appeared a few times. The chain combines TRBV19 with TRBJ2-7, with D perhaps assigned TRBD1 or TRBD2 (6 bases each). V was shortened by 1 base and J by 2 bases, with 12 bases between the two germline ends. Germline lookup yields CDR1 LNHDA and CDR2 SQIVND (reference sequence). This CDR3 is built from 15 residues. CDR3 loop: CASSIGRGATYEQYF. CDR3 DNA sequence: TGTGCCAGTAGTATAGGGAGGGGGGCCACCTACGAGCAGTACTTC.

This clonotype was found a few times. J is TRBJ2-1 and V is TRBV18; 11 nucleotides line up with TRBD2. Germline V gene sequence: CDR1 KGHSH, CDR2 LQKENI. V lost 2 bases to trimming and J lost 5 bases; unmatched junction nucleotides: 5. CDR3 size: 16 residues. In DNA, the CDR3 is TGTGCCAGCTCACCAACTAGCGGGGGAACAAACAATGAGCAGTTCTTC. As protein: CASSPTSGGTNNEQFF.

The rearrangement links TRBV6-2 or TRBV6-3 to TRBJ2-3, with 14 bases matching TRBD2. The CDR3 is 16 amino acids. V was pared by 6 bases and J by 4 bases, with 6 bases of the junction left unmatched. Germline CDR1 and CDR2: MNHEY and SVGEGT. CDR3 sequence reads: CASRPGLAGGSDTQYF. The CDR3 DNA reads as TGTGCCAGCAGGCCCGGACTAGCGGGGGGATCAGATACGCAGTATTTT.

This clonotype was counted a few times. One end of the junction does not line up with germline, which may come from a read error. The V gene is TRBV7-7, the J gene TRBJ2-5; perhaps TRBD2 as D (5 bases). CDR1 and CDR2 (germline): SSHAT, FNYEAQ (reference sequence). There are 15 residues in the CDR3. DNA of the CDR3: TGTGCTAGCAGCTTAGCTCCGGGGTCCGAACAGACCCAGTACTTC. This translates into CASSLAPGSEQTQYF. The full variable domain, its missing parts supplied by reference TRBV7-7 and TRBJ2-5, is GAGVSQSPRYKVTKRGQDVTLRCDPISSHATLYWYQQALGQGPEFLTYFNYEAQPDKSGLPSDRFSAERPEGSISTLTIQRTEQRDSAMYRCASSLAPGSEQTQYFGPGTRLLVL.

The chain uses TRBV20-1 and TRBJ2-5, with a possible D match to TRBD2 (6 bases). The CDR3 is 15 residues long. Germline values: CDR1 DFQATT, CDR2 SNEGSKA (reference sequence). V was pared by 3 bases and J by 3 bases, with 17 bases between. CDR3 residues: CSARASRGQKETQYF. DNA for the CDR3: TGCAGTGCTAGGGCGTCGCGGGGCCAAAAAGAGACCCAGTACTTC.

This clonotype has a handful of counts. J is TRBJ1-1 and V is TRBV20-1, with D perhaps TRBD1 (5 bases). The V and J ends lost 3 bases and 5 bases respectively, with 10 bases between them. The V gene's germline CDR1 is DFQATT and CDR2 SNEGSKA (reference sequence). The CDR3 sequence is 12 residues long. The CDR3 DNA is TGCAGTGCTAGTAGCCAGGGAACTGAAGCTTTCTTT. Amino acids: CSASSQGTEAFF.

This clonotype was recorded a few times. The rearrangement uses TRBV5-1 and TRBJ2-5; 7 nucleotides align to TRBD1. Germline CDR1 SGHRS, CDR2 YFSETQ. This CDR3 is built from 15 residues. After removal of 6 bases from V and 0 bases from J, the junction contained 8 bases not matched to a gene. In nucleotides, the CDR3 is TGCGCCAGCACCTTAGGGACAGCGTACCAAGAGACCCAGTACTTC. Its translation: CASTLGTAYQETQYF.

This clonotype showed up many times. This sequence joins TRBV19 and TRBJ1-5; TRBD1 is a possible D gene (5 bases). V was trimmed by 4 bases and J by 6 bases, leaving 10 bases between them. The germline CDR1 and CDR2 sequences are LNHDA and SQIVND (reference sequence). The length of the CDR3 is 13 residues. CDR3 nucleotides: TGTGCCAGTAGTACTGCGACAGCTCAGCCCCAGCATTTT. It is translated as CASSTATAQPQHF.

CDR3 nucleotide sequence: TGCAGTGCTAGTAGGTACTTGCTCGGCGGAGCTTTCTTT. Translated, it gives CSASRYLLGGAFF. This sequence joins TRBV20-1 and TRBJ1-1; D remains ambiguous. V lost 3 bases to trimming and J lost 10 bases, with 18 bases between them. The CDR3 consists of 13 residues. Looked up from germline, CDR1 is DFQATT and CDR2 is SNEGSKA (reference sequence).

This clonotype came up a few times. This chain uses TRBV5-6 with TRBJ1-2; D gene ambiguous. Germline CDR1 SGHDT, CDR2 YYEEEE. This CDR3 has 11 amino acids. Trimming left V 3 bases short and J 7 bases short, with 7 bases between. The CDR3 DNA follows: TGTGCCAGCAGCTCGCGGGTTGGCTACACCTTC. This sequence encodes CASSSRVGYTF.

The chain carries TRBV20-1 and TRBJ2-5, with D possibly being TRBD2 (6 bases). Germline V gives CDR1 DFQATT, CDR2 SNEGSKA (reference sequence). Trimming removed 6 bases at V and 0 bases at J, with 17 bases between. This CDR3 is 15 amino acids long. In DNA form, the CDR3 reads TGCAGTGCGGACCGACTAGGCGGGAACCAAGAGACCCAGTACTTC. Translating it yields CSADRLGGNQETQYF.

At least ten counts were recorded for this clonotype. The rearrangement joins TRBV15 to TRBJ2-7; D may match TRBD1 or TRBD2 (5 bases each). With 4 bases removed from V and 5 bases from J, the gap between germline ends came to 12 bases. Germline V gene sequence: CDR1 LNHNV, CDR2 YYDKDF (reference sequence). This CDR3 spans 13 amino acids. The CDR3 sequence is CATSTGQSDEQYF. In DNA form, the CDR3 reads TGTGCCACCAGCACGGGGCAATCGGACGAGCAGTACTTC.

The V call is TRBV5-4, the J call TRBJ1-4; 7 bases map to TRBD1. Per germline, CDR1 SGHNT and CDR2 YYREEE (reference sequence). V lost 4 bases to trimming and J lost 7 bases; unmatched junction nucleotides: 4. The CDR3 is 13 amino acids. The DNA of the CDR3 is TGTGCCAGCAGCCCAGGGGGGGCTGAAAAACTGTTTTTT. As protein: CASSPGGAEKLFF.

V usage is TRBV12-3 or TRBV12-4 and J usage is TRBJ2-6; D not resolved. Trimming removed 1 base at V and 4 bases at J, with 11 bases between. CDR3 length equals 16 residues. CDR3 coding DNA: TGTGCCAGCAGTTTAGTCCCCTCGGCGGGGGCCAACGTCCTGACTTTC. Translation gives CASSLVPSAGANVLTF.

The chain uses TRBV7-9 and TRBJ1-1; no reliable D call. The CDR3 consists of 13 residues. V lost 3 bases, J lost 4 bases, and 9 bases lay in between. CDR1 and CDR2 from the germline V gene are SEHNR and FQNEAQ (reference sequence). CDR3 sequence reads: CASSFSTSTEAFF. In DNA form, the CDR3 reads TGTGCCAGCAGCTTTAGTACCTCCACTGAAGCTTTCTTT.

In the case of this clonotype: Germline is not matched at one junction end, which may reflect a read error. J is TRBJ2-6 and V is TRBV4-3, with D possibly matching TRBD1 (5 bases). Germline assignment: CDR1 LGHNA and CDR2 YSLEER. The CDR3 spans 16 residues. The CDR3: CASSQFQASGANVPTF. In nucleotides, the CDR3 is TGCGCCAGCAGCCAGTTTCAGGCTTCTGGGGCCAACGTCCCGACTTTC.

This clonotype was found many times. V usage is TRBV5-1 and J usage is TRBJ2-1; 7 bases are shared with TRBD2. Germline trimming cut 3 bases from V and 6 bases from J; bases unmatched to any gene: 9. The CDR3 is 15 residues long. Looked up from germline, CDR1 is SGHRS and CDR2 is YFSETQ. In nucleotides, the CDR3 is TGCGCCAGCAGCTCGGGGAGGGCCGAGCTCAATGAGCAGTTCTTC. Protein product: CASSSGRAELNEQFF.

This clonotype came up a few times. The rearrangement uses TRBV16 and TRBJ2-1; D possibly corresponds to TRBD1 (5 bases). The V end was cut by 3 bases, the J end by 0 bases, with 15 bases between. There are 17 residues in the CDR3. Looked up from germline, CDR1 is KGHSY and CDR2 is FQNENV. The CDR3 spells CASSHHDSLSSYNEQFF. CDR3 DNA sequence: TGTGCCAGCAGCCATCACGACAGTCTCAGCTCCTACAATGAGCAGTTCTTC. The full variable domain, rest sourced from reference TRBV16 and TRBJ2-1, is GEEVAQTPKHLVRGEGQKAKLYCAPIKGHSYVFWYQQVLKNEFKFLISFQNENVFDETGMPKERFSAKCLPNSPCSLEIQATKLEDSAVYFCASSHHDSLSSYNEQFFGPGTRLTVL.

This clonotype was seen more than once but under ten times. CDR3: CAAGRPGESTLHF. The CDR3 bases are TGTGCCGCCGGACGACCTGGGGAATCAACCCTCCACTTT. The chain employs TRBV6-6 and TRBJ1-6; no clear D. CDR1 and CDR2 (germline): MNHNY, SVGAGI (reference sequence). The CDR3 is 13 amino acids. V lost 11 bases and J 14 bases, leaving 22 bases between the germline ends.

This chain connects TRBV6-5 to TRBJ1-5, with TRBD1 matching over 8 bases. Germline V gives CDR1 MNHEY, CDR2 SVGAGI. The CDR3 runs 13 residues. V dropped 6 bases and J dropped 7; count of bases not matched to a gene: 5. CDR3 sequence (DNA): TGTGCCAGCAGCAGGACAGGGCGCCAGCCCCAGCATTTT. Protein: CASSRTGRQPQHF.